The clone carrying this TCR beta chain was detected once. Its antigen is currently unknown. This specimen belongs to a study of cytomegalovirus exposure and HLA in healthy donors. Points from the study as a whole: Some TCR beta chains (around 180 of them) were listed as cytomegalovirus-associated.

Produced via immunoSEQ multiplex PCR; TCRdb's table is partial and in-frame only. Seen here are fewer than 200,000 clones, about 85% observed once, and the top ten hold approximately 16%. The V gene end was trimmed by 7 bases and the J gene end by 7 bases; junction bases not matched to a gene: 7. CDR1 and CDR2 from the germline V gene are SNHLY and FYNNEI. The CDR3 is 14 residues long. The sequencing input was PBMCs. This sequence was found in a man between 18 and 35 years old in good health and CMV-seropositive. This rearrangement joins TRBV2 to TRBJ1-4, with TRBD1 matching 9 bases. The CDR3 sequence: CASIIQGAFEKLFF. The DNA of the CDR3 is TGTGCCAGCATTATACAGGGGGCTTTTGAAAAACTGTTTTTT.